This T cell receptor beta chain was identified during a study of blood T cell repertoires in COVID-19. Study-wide context: Spain, Italy and the United States supplied samples that represented acute and convalescent COVID-19. The analysed material was cDNA or gDNA that came from T cells, B-cell-depleted T cells, or PBMCs.

Per germline, CDR1 MGHRA and CDR2 YSYEKL. The V and J ends lost 5 bases and 1 base, in that order; junction bases with no gene match: 5. The CDR3 loop spans 15 amino acids. As handled by the study authors: Amplification of reference gene primers was used by the study to estimate nucleated cell counts. Produced via immunoSEQ multiplex PCR; TCRdb's table is partial and in-frame only. The D gene and trimming were derived from the DNA, and the V and J assignments and clone size from that table. The sample shows roughly 100,000 clones, over 80% of them seen only once. Source material: peripheral blood. V is TRBV4-1 and J is TRBJ2-3; the match to TRBD1 covers 8 bases. This sequence was found in a woman older than 75 with active or convalescent COVID-19. As DNA, the CDR3 is TGCGCCAGCAGCGGACAGGGTTTCGGCACAGATACGCAGTATTTT. Its protein is CASSGQGFGTDTQYF.